This is a list of T cell receptor beta chains from one sample in a study of cytomegalovirus exposure and HLA in healthy donors. The table came from immunoSEQ multiplex PCR; TCRdb's copy has only in-frame clones and leaves some out. The sample has approximately 100,000 clones, and its top ten clones hold 0.55% to 0.6%. Sequencing input: PBMCs. The source is a man between 45 and 60 years old in good health and CMV-seronegative. Each CDR3 is given with its conserved first and last residue. A D gene is named only where the DNA matches it firmly.

CDR3 protein: CASSPISSLGGKLQPQHF
CDR3 DNA: TGTGCCAGCTCACCGATCAGTTCGTTAGGGGGCAAGCTTCAGCCCCAGCATTTT
J gene: TRBJ1-5
D gene: TRBD1
V gene: TRBV18

CDR3 protein: CASSTSTANYGYTF
CDR3 DNA: TGTGCCAGCAGCACATCGACAGCTAACTATGGCTACACCTTC
J gene: TRBJ1-2
D gene: -
V gene: TRBV7-2

CDR3 protein: CASGTGVGNTIYF
CDR3 DNA: TGTGCCAGCGGGACAGGGGTTGGAAACACCATATATTTT
J gene: TRBJ1-3
D gene: TRBD1
V gene: TRBV2

CDR3 protein: CATQGQKISYEQYF
CDR3 DNA: TGTGCCACCCAAGGACAGAAAATCTCCTACGAGCAGTACTTC
J gene: TRBJ2-7
D gene: -
V gene: TRBV10-3

CDR3 protein: CASSPLRADGEQFF
CDR3 DNA: TGTGCCAGCAGCCCCTTGAGGGCCGACGGGGAGCAGTTCTTC
J gene: TRBJ2-1
D gene: -
V gene: TRBV11-2

CDR3 protein: CASSPPVFNYGYTF
CDR3 DNA: TGTGCCAGCAGTCCCCCCGTGTTTAACTATGGCTACACCTTC
J gene: TRBJ1-2
D gene: -
V gene: TRBV28

CDR3 protein: CASSLHHRDSTYEQYF
CDR3 DNA: TGTGCCAGTAGTTTACACCACCGGGACAGCACCTACGAGCAGTACTTC
J gene: TRBJ2-7
D gene: TRBD1
V gene: TRBV19

CDR3 protein: CSAPRPGLAGGNEQFF
CDR3 DNA: TGCAGCGCACCCCGCCCGGGACTAGCGGGGGGCAATGAGCAGTTCTTC
J gene: TRBJ2-1
D gene: TRBD2
V gene: TRBV29-1

CDR3 protein: CASSSRWTAAYTEAFF
CDR3 DNA: TGTGCCAGCAGCTCGCGATGGACAGCGGCTTACACTGAAGCTTTCTTT
J gene: TRBJ1-1
D gene: -
V gene: TRBV13

CDR3 protein: CASGPGQVVAEQYF
CDR3 DNA: TGTGCCAGCGGCCCCGGACAGGTGGTAGCCGAGCAGTACTTC
J gene: TRBJ2-7
D gene: TRBD1
V gene: TRBV6-6

CDR3 protein: CAWSTVLFTDTQYF
CDR3 DNA: TGTGCCTGGAGTACAGTTCTCTTCACAGATACGCAGTATTTT
J gene: TRBJ2-3
D gene: -
V gene: TRBV30

CDR3 protein: CASSNEAGRVFGYTF
CDR3 DNA: TGTGCCAGCAGTAACGAAGCGGGCAGGGTCTTTGGCTACACCTTC
J gene: TRBJ1-2
D gene: -
V gene: TRBV6-5

CDR3 protein: CASTNQGSGANVLTF
CDR3 DNA: TGTGCCAGTACCAATCAGGGATCTGGGGCCAACGTCCTGACTTTC
J gene: TRBJ2-6
D gene: -
V gene: TRBV19

CDR3 protein: CASYAGSWTEAFF
CDR3 DNA: TGTGCCAGTTACGCGGGGTCTTGGACTGAAGCTTTCTTT
J gene: TRBJ1-1
D gene: -
V gene: TRBV19

CDR3 protein: CASGLSVTYEQYF
CDR3 DNA: TGTGCTAGTGGTCTTTCTGTAACCTACGAGCAGTACTTC
J gene: TRBJ2-7
D gene: -
V gene: TRBV12-5

CDR3 protein: CASSWDYNEKLFF
CDR3 DNA: TGCGCCAGCAGCTGGGACTATAATGAAAAACTGTTTTTT
J gene: TRBJ1-4
D gene: -
V gene: TRBV5-1

CDR3 protein: CASSQGQGKGNTIYF
CDR3 DNA: TGTGCCAGCAGCCAGGGACAGGGGAAAGGAAACACCATATATTTT
J gene: TRBJ1-3
D gene: TRBD1
V gene: TRBV7-9

CDR3 protein: CASSLGLAGVDQYF
CDR3 DNA: TGCGCCAGCAGCTTGGGGCTAGCGGGAGTTGATCAGTATTTT
J gene: TRBJ2-3
D gene: TRBD2
V gene: TRBV5-1

CDR3 protein: CASSSRAGLVYEQFF
CDR3 DNA: TGTGCCAGCAGCTCAAGGGCTGGACTAGTTTATGAGCAGTTCTTC
J gene: TRBJ2-1
D gene: TRBD2
V gene: TRBV7-2

CDR3 protein: CATSRGDRASFHF
CDR3 DNA: TGTGCCACCAGCAGAGGGGACAGGGCTTCTTTCCACTTT
J gene: TRBJ1-6
D gene: TRBD1
V gene: TRBV15

CDR3 protein: CASSGLAGPAYEQYF
CDR3 DNA: TGTGCCAGTTCAGGACTAGCGGGTCCCGCCTACGAGCAGTACTTC
J gene: TRBJ2-7
D gene: TRBD2
V gene: TRBV19

CDR3 protein: CASRDAEGETQYF
CDR3 DNA: TGTGCCAGCAGGGACGCCGAGGGAGAGACCCAGTACTTC
J gene: TRBJ2-5
D gene: -
V gene: TRBV27

CDR3 protein: CASTQGSNYGYTF
CDR3 DNA: TGTGCCAGCACCCAGGGCAGTAACTATGGCTACACCTTC
J gene: TRBJ1-2
D gene: -
V gene: TRBV7-2

CDR3 protein: CASSEQGLSDIQYF
CDR3 DNA: TGCGCCAGCAGCGAGCAGGGTTTGTCGGACATTCAGTACTTC
J gene: TRBJ2-4
D gene: -
V gene: TRBV5-1

CDR3 protein: CAGSHQGQPHGYTF
CDR3 DNA: TGTGCCGGTTCGCACCAGGGACAGCCCCATGGCTACACCTTC
J gene: TRBJ1-2
D gene: TRBD1
V gene: TRBV2

CDR3 protein: CASSGQTGFTYEQYF
CDR3 DNA: TGTGCCAGCAGTGGTCAGACAGGGTTCACCTACGAGCAGTACTTC
J gene: TRBJ2-7
D gene: TRBD1
V gene: TRBV25-1

CDR3 protein: CASSTRDSLHEQYF
CDR3 DNA: TGTGCCAGTAGTACTAGGGACTCACTCCACGAGCAGTACTTC
J gene: TRBJ2-7
D gene: -
V gene: TRBV19

CDR3 protein: CASSLTQGSGTYEQYF
CDR3 DNA: TGTGCCAGCAGCTTAACCCAGGGAAGTGGGACCTACGAGCAGTACTTC
J gene: TRBJ2-7
D gene: -
V gene: TRBV11-1

CDR3 protein: CASSFLGQGGTEAFF
CDR3 DNA: TGTGCCAGCAGCTTTCTGGGACAGGGAGGAACTGAAGCTTTCTTT
J gene: TRBJ1-1
D gene: TRBD1
V gene: TRBV7-9

CDR3 protein: CASGKRQGRGEKLFF
CDR3 DNA: TGTGCTAGTGGTAAACGACAGGGGCGTGGTGAAAAACTGTTTTTT
J gene: TRBJ1-4
D gene: TRBD1
V gene: TRBV12-5

CDR3 protein: CASTPGQINTEAFF
CDR3 DNA: TGTGCCAGTACTCCAGGGCAGATAAACACTGAAGCTTTCTTT
J gene: TRBJ1-1
D gene: -
V gene: TRBV19

CDR3 protein: CASQTGGPPWGTEAFF
CDR3 DNA: TGTGCCAGCCAGACAGGGGGCCCACCATGGGGCACTGAAGCTTTCTTT
J gene: TRBJ1-1
D gene: TRBD1
V gene: TRBV6-6

CDR3 protein: CASTNFGGGGYGYTF
CDR3 DNA: TGTGCCAGCACCAATTTCGGGGGGGGAGGCTATGGCTACACCTTC
J gene: TRBJ1-2
D gene: -
V gene: TRBV7-9

CDR3 protein: CASSQGGGAWGYTF
CDR3 DNA: TGTGCCAGCAGCCAAGGGGGGGGCGCCTGGGGCTACACCTTC
J gene: TRBJ1-2
D gene: -
V gene: TRBV7-2

CDR3 protein: CASSLRQSYEQYF
CDR3 DNA: TGTGCCAGCAGCTTACGACAGTCCTACGAGCAGTACTTC
J gene: TRBJ2-7
D gene: -
V gene: TRBV7-9

CDR3 protein: CAWSPGTSGRVDTQYF
CDR3 DNA: TGTGCCTGGAGTCCCGGGACTAGCGGGAGGGTGGATACGCAGTATTTT
J gene: TRBJ2-3
D gene: TRBD2
V gene: TRBV30

CDR3 protein: CASSHSGGFWDTQYF
CDR3 DNA: TGTGCCAGTTCCCACTCGGGGGGGTTTTGGGATACGCAGTATTTT
J gene: TRBJ2-3
D gene: TRBD2
V gene: TRBV5-6

CDR3 protein: CASSRAGGSYNEQFF
CDR3 DNA: TGTGCCAGCAGCCGAGCGGGAGGCTCCTACAATGAGCAGTTCTTC
J gene: TRBJ2-1
D gene: TRBD2
V gene: TRBV5-4

CDR3 protein: CASSRNKDRDRGTQYF
CDR3 DNA: TGTGCCAGCAGCCGGAATAAGGACAGGGATCGAGGGACCCAGTACTTC
J gene: TRBJ2-5
D gene: TRBD1
V gene: TRBV5-4

CDR3 protein: CASSPSGILRENGYTF
CDR3 DNA: TGTGCCAGCTCACCCTCAGGGATTCTACGGGAGAATGGCTACACCTTC
J gene: TRBJ1-2
D gene: -
V gene: TRBV18